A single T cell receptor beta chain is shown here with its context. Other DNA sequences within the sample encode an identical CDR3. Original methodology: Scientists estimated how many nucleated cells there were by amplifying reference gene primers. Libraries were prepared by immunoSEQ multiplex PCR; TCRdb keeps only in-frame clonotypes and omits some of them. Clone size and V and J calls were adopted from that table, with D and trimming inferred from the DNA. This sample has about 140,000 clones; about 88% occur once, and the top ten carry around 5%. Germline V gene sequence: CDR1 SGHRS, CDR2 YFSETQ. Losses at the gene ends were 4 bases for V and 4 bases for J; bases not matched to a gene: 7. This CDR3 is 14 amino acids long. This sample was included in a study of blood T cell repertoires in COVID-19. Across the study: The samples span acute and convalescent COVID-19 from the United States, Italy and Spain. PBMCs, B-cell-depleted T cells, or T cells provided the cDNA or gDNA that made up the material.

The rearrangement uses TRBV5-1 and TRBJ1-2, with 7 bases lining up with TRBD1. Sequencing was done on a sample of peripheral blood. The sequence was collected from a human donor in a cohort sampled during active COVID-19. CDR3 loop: CASSPRDSAYGYTF. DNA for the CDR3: TGCGCCAGCAGCCCCCGGGACAGCGCCTATGGCTACACCTTC.